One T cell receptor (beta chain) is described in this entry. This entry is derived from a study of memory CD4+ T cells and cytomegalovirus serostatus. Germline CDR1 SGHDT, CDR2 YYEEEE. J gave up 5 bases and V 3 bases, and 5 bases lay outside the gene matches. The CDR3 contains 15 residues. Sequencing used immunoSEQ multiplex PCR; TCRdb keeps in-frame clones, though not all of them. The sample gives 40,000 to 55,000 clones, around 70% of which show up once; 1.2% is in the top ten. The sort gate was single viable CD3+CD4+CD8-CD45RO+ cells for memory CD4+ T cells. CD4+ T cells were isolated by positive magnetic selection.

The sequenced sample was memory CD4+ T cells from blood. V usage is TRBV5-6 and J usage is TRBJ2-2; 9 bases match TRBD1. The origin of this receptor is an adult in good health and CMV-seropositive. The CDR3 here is CASSSGTGFTGELFF. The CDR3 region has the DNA TGTGCCAGCAGCTCCGGGACAGGGTTTACCGGGGAGCTGTTTTTT.